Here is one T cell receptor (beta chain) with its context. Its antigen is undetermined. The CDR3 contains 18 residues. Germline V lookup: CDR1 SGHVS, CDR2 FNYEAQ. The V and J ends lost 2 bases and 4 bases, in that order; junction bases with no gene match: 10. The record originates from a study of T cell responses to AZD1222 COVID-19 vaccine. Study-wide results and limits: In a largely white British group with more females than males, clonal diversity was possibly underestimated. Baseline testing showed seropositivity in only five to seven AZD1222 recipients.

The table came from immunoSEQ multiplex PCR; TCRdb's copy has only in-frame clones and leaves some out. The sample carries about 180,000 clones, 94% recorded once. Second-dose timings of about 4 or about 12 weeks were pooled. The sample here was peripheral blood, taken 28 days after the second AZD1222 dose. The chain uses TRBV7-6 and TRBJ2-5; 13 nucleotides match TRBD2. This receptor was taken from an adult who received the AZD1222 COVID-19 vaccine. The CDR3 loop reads CASSLRASGTSGAETQYF. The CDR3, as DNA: TGTGCCAGCAGCTTAAGGGCGTCCGGGACTAGCGGGGCAGAGACCCAGTACTTC. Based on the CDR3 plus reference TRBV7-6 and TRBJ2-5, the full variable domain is GAGVSQSPRYKVTKRGQDVALRCDPISGHVSLYWYRQALGQGPEFLTYFNYEAQQDKSGLPNDRFSAERPEGSISTLTIQRTEQRDSAMYRCASSLRASGTSGAETQYFGPGTRLLVL.